Reported below is one T cell receptor beta chain. The antigen remains undetermined. The entry originates in a study of T-cell memory formation after mild COVID-19. Study-level information: The TCR clusters were mostly specific to one donor. Study-level points and caveats: Some clones that responded were present in memory (sampled pre-infection), which suggests cross-reactive memory joined. Clones shrinking between day 15 and 85 showed a balanced CD4/CD8 split, and those that grew later tilted toward CD4+.

Constant-segment primers were used for 5'RACE, and the resulting TCR alpha and TCR beta cDNA libraries carried sample barcodes and UMIs. TCRdb re-called the 5' RACE reads with MiXCR, one entry per CDR3 protein. The sample holds 250,000 to 350,000 distinct CDR3 sequences; around an eighth are singletons and the top ten take over 20%. The germline V gene encodes CDR1 GTSNPN and CDR2 SVGIG (reference sequence). Deletions cut 3 bases from V and 3 bases from J, with 11 bases between. The CDR3 length is 13 residues. The origin of this receptor is a young man who had mild COVID-19 (a few samples of this study predate the infection). Cell type and time point are not known. V gene TRBV30 combines with J gene TRBJ1-1; D is unresolved. Sequencing was performed on PBMCs or a T cell subset sorted from them (not recorded which). Here the CDR3 reads CAWRENMDTEAFF. Here the CDR3 DNA reads TGTGCCTGGAGGGAAAACATGGACACTGAAGCTTTCTTT.